Below, one TCR beta chain is given with its context. Its antigen is still unknown. The CDR3 is made up of 16 amino acids. Trimming cost V 7 bases and J 3 bases; bases outside gene matches: 15. Germline CDR1 is GTSNPN and CDR2 is SVGIG (reference sequence). This specimen belongs to a study of beta chain features in type 1 diabetes. Study findings and constraints: Shorter TCRB CDR3s, moderately but significantly so, marked every one of the four CD4+ subsets in Type 1 diabetes patients. Any HLA effect on TCRB rearrangement was left unresolved by small sub-analyses.

Sorting that relied on CD45RO/CCR7/CD25/CD127/CD95/CD27 yielded CD4+ naive, central memory, regulatory and stem cell-like memory cells. The whole isolated RNA underwent reverse transcription, so sequencing captured expressed TCRB transcripts. The study sequenced naive, central memory and regulatory T cell samples to an average of roughly 3.4 million reads. Method: immunoSEQ multiplex PCR; TCRdb's copy keeps in-frame clones and lacks some. Seen here are around 400,000 clones, approximately 16% observed once, and the top ten hold about 0.02%. The sequence derives from a woman aged 18-35 years in good health. This chain connects TRBV30 to TRBJ2-1; the match to TRBD2 covers 7 bases. Sequencing used naive CD4+ T cells from blood. The CDR3 protein is CALVTGASGFYNEQFF. The CDR3 region has the DNA TGTGCCTTAGTTACCGGGGCTAGCGGCTTCTACAATGAGCAGTTCTTC.